Here is one T cell receptor (beta chain) with its context. This record belongs to a study of blood T cell repertoires in COVID-19. Looking at the study overall: Acute and convalescent COVID-19 specimens originated in the United States, Italy and Spain. PBMCs, B-cell-depleted T cells, or T cells provided the cDNA or gDNA that made up the material.

Per the study methods: Reference gene primer amplification yielded estimated nucleated cell counts. Libraries were prepared by immunoSEQ multiplex PCR; TCRdb keeps only in-frame clonotypes and omits some of them. Clone size and V and J calls were adopted from that table, with D and trimming inferred from the DNA. The table has 60,000 to 75,000 clones, 70% to 80% seen once. The sequence was collected from a man between 60 and 75 years old with active or convalescent COVID-19. The sequenced sample was peripheral blood.

CDR3 in DNA: TGCGCCAGCAGCTTGGGGGCGGAGACCCAGTACTTC. Translation gives CASSLGAETQYF. The chain has TRBV5-1 and TRBJ2-5, with D uncertain. Germline V CDR1 and CDR2: SGHRS, YFSETQ. The V and J ends lost 0 bases and 5 bases respectively, with 5 bases between them. The CDR3 extends over 12 amino acids.